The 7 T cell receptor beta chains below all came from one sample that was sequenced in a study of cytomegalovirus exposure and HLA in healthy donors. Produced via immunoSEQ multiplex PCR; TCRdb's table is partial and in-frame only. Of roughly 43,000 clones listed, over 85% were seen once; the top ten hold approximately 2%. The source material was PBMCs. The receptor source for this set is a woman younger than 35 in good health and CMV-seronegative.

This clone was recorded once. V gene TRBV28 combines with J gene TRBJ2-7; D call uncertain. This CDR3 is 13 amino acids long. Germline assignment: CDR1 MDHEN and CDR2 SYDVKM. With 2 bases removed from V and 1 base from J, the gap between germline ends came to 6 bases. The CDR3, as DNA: TGTGCCAGCAGTTTAATCGTGTCCTACGAGCAGTACTTC. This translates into CASSLIVSYEQYF.

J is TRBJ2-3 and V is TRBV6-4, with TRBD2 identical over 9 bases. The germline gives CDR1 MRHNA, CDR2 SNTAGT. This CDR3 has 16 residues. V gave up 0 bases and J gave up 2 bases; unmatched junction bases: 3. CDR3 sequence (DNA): TGTGCCAGCAGTGACTCTGCGGGGGGGCACACAGATACGCAGTATTTT. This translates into CASSDSAGGHTDTQYF.

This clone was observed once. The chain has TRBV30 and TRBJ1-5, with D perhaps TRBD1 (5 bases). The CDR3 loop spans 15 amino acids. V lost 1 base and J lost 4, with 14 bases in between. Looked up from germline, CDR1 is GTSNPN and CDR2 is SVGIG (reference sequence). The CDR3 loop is CAWSATEGKNQPQHF. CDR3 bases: TGTGCCTGGAGTGCCACGGAGGGGAAGAATCAGCCCCAGCATTTT.

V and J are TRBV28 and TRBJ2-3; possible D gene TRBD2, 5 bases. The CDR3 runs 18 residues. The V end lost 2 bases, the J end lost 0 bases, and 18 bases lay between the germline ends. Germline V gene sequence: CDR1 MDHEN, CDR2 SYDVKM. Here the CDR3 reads CASSLGNWESSSTDTQYF. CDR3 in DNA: TGTGCCAGCAGTTTAGGGAATTGGGAGTCTTCTAGCACAGATACGCAGTATTTT.

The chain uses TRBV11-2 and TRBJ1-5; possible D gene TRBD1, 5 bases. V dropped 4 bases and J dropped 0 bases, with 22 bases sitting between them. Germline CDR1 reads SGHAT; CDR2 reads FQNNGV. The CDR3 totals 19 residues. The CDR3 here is CASSYRGGALDYSNQPQHF. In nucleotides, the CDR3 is TGTGCCAGCAGCTATAGGGGCGGGGCCCTCGATTATAGCAATCAGCCCCAGCATTTT.

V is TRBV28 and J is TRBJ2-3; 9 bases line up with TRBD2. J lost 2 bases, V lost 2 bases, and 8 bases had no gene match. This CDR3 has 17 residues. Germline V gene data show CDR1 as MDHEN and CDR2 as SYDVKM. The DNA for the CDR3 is TGTGCCAGCAGTTTACCTAACGAGCGGGGGGTCACAGATACGCAGTATTTT. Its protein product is CASSLPNERGVTDTQYF.

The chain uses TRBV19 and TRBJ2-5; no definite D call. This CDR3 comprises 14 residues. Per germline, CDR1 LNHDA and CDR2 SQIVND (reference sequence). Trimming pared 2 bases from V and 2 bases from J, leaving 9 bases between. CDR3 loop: CASSITGYQETQYF. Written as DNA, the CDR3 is TGTGCCAGTAGTATAACCGGGTATCAAGAGACCCAGTACTTC.